A few counts support the clone carrying this TCR beta chain. Trimming shortened V by 3 bases and J by 9 bases, and 9 bases separated the two germline ends. This CDR3 contains 12 residues. Per germline, CDR1 SGHAT and CDR2 FQDESV (reference sequence). The data are from a study of blood T cells in healthy people across ages. A J-beta primer mix and a sample-barcoded 5' primer were used in a second PCR of about 7 to 11 cycles. TCRdb re-called the 5' RACE reads with MiXCR, one entry per CDR3 protein. Among approximately 730,000 distinct CDR3 sequences listed, 40% to 45% were seen once. Around 10 milliliters of peripheral blood were drawn from each donor.

The genes are TRBV11-1 and TRBJ2-1; tentative D call: TRBD1 (6 bases). The TCR was taken from a woman aged 60 to 75 in good health. The sequencing sample was made of blood. The CDR3 reads CASSFGGVEQFF. DNA of the CDR3: TGTGCCAGCAGCTTTGGGGGCGTTGAGCAGTTCTTC. The variable domain in full, with the rest retrieved from reference TRBV11-1 and TRBJ2-1, is EAEVAQSPRYKITEKSQAVAFWCDPISGHATLYWYRQILGQGPELLVQFQDESVVDDSQLPKDRFSAERLKGVDSTLKIQPAELGDSAMYLCASSFGGVEQFFGPGTRLTVL.